This TCR beta chain stems from a study of blood T cells in healthy people across ages. Extractions gave at least 6 micrograms of total RNA per sample. About this clonotype: The antigen remains undetermined.

Trimming pared 7 bases from V and 0 bases from J, leaving 13 bases between. The germline gives CDR1 MNHEY, CDR2 SMNVEV (reference sequence). The CDR3 loop spans 14 amino acids. PCR was performed a second time for about 7 to 11 cycles using a sample-barcoded 5' primer and a J-beta primer mix. Each CDR3 protein gets one entry after TCRdb re-called the 5' RACE reads with MiXCR. The sample records over 1,500,000 distinct CDR3 sequences, about 49% being singletons. Study-wide results and caveats: A strong correlation between TCR beta diversity and naive T cell percentage was seen. More naive CD4+ cells and higher diversity were found in long-lived than in aged donors.

The sequence derives from a middle-aged woman in good health. The chain is built from TRBV27 and TRBJ2-7; TRBD2 is a possible D gene (7 bases). The sequencing input was blood. DNA for the CDR3: TGTGCCAGCAAAGGCGGGGGCAGCTCCTACGAGCAGTACTTC. It is translated as CASKGGGSSYEQYF.